This record looks at one T cell receptor beta chain sequence and its context. There are 13 residues in the CDR3. CDR1 is SGHAT, CDR2 FQDESV, per germline (reference sequence). J lost 4 bases, V lost 8 bases, and 5 bases had no gene match. Original data processing: Estimates of nucleated cell counts were drawn from the amplification of reference gene primers. The data were produced by immunoSEQ multiplex PCR, yet TCRdb's version contains in-frame clones alone and is incomplete. V, J and clone size are taken as reported in that table, and D and trimming were inferred from the DNA itself. This repertoire shows 310,000 or so clones, about nine tenths found once; its top ten account for around 9.5%. The data stem from a study of blood T cell repertoires in COVID-19. Donors were grouped by their self-reported clinical history.

The sequenced material came from PBMCs or T cells enriched from blood (not recorded which). This receptor was identified in a woman in her forties who had recovered from COVID-19. V is TRBV11-1 and J is TRBJ2-1, with 7 bases lining up with TRBD2. CDR3 sequence: CASWASGYNEQFF. CDR3 sequence (DNA): TGTGCCAGCTGGGCTAGCGGATACAATGAGCAGTTCTTC.